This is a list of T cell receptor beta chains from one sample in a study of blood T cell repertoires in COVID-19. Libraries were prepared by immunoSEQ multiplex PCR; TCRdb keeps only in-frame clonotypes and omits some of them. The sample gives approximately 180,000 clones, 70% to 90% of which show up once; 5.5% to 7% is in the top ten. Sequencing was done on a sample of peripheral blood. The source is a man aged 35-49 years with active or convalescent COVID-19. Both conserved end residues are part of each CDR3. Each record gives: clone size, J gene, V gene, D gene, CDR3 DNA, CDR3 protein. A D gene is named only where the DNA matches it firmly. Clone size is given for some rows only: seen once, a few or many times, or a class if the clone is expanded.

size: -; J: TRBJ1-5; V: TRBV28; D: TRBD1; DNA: TGTGCCAGCAACCCCATCGGACAGGAACGGGAACAGCCCCAGCATTTT; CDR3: CASNPIGQEREQPQHF
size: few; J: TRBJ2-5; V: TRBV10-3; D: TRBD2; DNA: TGTGCCATCAGTGACGGGGGGTGGGAGACCCAGTACTTC; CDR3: CAISDGGWETQYF
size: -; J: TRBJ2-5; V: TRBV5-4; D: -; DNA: TGTGCCAGCAGCTTGTCGCGAGAGACCCAGTACTTC; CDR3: CASSLSRETQYF
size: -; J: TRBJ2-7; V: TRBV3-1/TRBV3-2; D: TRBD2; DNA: TGTGCCAGCAGCCGGACTAGCGAGAGCTCCTACGAGCAGTACTTC; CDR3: CASSRTSESSYEQYF
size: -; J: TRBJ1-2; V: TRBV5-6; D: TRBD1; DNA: TGTGCCAGCAGCTCCCACGGGACAGGACCTCAACGGGGCTACACCTTC; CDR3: CASSSHGTGPQRGYTF
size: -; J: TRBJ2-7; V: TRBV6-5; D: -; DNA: TGTGCCAGCAGTACCGGAGGTGCGTACTTC; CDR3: CASSTGGAYF
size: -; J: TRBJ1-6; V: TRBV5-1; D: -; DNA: TGCGCCAGCAGCTTCCCGGACAGAGCCGATTCACCCCTCCACTTT; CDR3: CASSFPDRADSPLHF
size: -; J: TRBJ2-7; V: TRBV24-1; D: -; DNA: TGTGCCACCAGTGAAGCGGAAGGCCGGTCCTACGAGCAGTACTTC; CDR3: CATSEAEGRSYEQYF
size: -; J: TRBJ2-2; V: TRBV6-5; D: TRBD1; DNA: TGTGCCAGCTCCAGGGGGCTAAGAACCGGGGAGCTGTTTTTT; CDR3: CASSRGLRTGELFF
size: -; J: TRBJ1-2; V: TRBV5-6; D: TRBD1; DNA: TGTGCCAGCAGCTGGGGGACAGCTAACTATGGCTACACCTTC; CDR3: CASSWGTANYGYTF
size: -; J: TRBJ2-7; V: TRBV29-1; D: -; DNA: TGCAGCGTTGTACAGCACACCGCCTACGAGCAGTACTTC; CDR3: CSVVQHTAYEQYF
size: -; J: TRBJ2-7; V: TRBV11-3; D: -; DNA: TGTGCCAGCAGTCGAAGCCAGGGGGGAAGGGAGTACTTC; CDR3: CASSRSQGGREYF
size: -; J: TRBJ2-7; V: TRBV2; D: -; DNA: TGTGCCAGCCAGATCCGGGGCTACGAGCAGTACTTC; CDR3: CASQIRGYEQYF
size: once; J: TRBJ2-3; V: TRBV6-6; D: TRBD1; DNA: TGTGCCACACAGGGGGCGCAAGATACGCAGTATTTT; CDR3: CATQGAQDTQYF
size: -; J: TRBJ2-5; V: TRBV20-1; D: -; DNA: TGCAGTGCCACAGGGGAGACCCAGTACTTC; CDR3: CSATGETQYF
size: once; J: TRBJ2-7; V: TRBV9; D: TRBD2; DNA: TGTGCCAGCAGCGTAGCTTTCGGCGGGAGCTACGAGCAGTACTTC; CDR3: CASSVAFGGSYEQYF
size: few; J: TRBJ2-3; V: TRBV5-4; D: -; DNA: TGTGCCAGCAGCCCCCGCAGGGTCTCCGGCCTCGGGACAGATACGCAGTATTTT; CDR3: CASSPRRVSGLGTDTQYF
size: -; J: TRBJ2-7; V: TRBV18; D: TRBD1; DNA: TGTGCCAGCTCACCTGGGACAGGGGTGCGAGAGCAGTACTTC; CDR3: CASSPGTGVREQYF
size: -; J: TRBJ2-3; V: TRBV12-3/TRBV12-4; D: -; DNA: TGTGCCAGCAGTTTTCAGAACACGCAGTATTTT; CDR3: CASSFQNTQYF
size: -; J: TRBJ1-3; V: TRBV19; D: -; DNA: TGTGCCAGTAGTCCTTTCGGTTTGGGAAACACCATATATTTT; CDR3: CASSPFGLGNTIYF
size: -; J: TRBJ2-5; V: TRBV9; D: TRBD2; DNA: TGTGCCAGCAGCCTCGACCGGGGGGGTAGAGAGACCCAGTACTTC; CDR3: CASSLDRGGRETQYF
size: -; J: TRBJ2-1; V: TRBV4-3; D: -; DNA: TGCGCCAGCAGCCGGGCAAGGAACAATGAGCAGTTCTTC; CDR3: CASSRARNNEQFF
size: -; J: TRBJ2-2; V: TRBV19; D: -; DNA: TGTGCCAGCTCGCGAACCGGGGAGCTGTTTTTT; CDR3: CASSRTGELFF
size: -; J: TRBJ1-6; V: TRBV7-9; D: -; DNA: TGTGCCAGCAGCCCAAATTCACCCCTCCACTTT; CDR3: CASSPNSPLHF
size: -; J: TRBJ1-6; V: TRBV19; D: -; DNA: TGTGCCAGTAGTTTCCGGACGGGAAATTCACCCCTCCACTTT; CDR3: CASSFRTGNSPLHF
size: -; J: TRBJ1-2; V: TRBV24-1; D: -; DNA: TGTGCCACCAGTTCCGCGGGGGTGGCAGGGTATGGCTACACCTTC; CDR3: CATSSAGVAGYGYTF
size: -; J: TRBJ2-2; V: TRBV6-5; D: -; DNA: TGTGCCAGCAAATTAGACAGTAGCTACACCGGGGAGCTGTTTTTT; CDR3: CASKLDSSYTGELFF